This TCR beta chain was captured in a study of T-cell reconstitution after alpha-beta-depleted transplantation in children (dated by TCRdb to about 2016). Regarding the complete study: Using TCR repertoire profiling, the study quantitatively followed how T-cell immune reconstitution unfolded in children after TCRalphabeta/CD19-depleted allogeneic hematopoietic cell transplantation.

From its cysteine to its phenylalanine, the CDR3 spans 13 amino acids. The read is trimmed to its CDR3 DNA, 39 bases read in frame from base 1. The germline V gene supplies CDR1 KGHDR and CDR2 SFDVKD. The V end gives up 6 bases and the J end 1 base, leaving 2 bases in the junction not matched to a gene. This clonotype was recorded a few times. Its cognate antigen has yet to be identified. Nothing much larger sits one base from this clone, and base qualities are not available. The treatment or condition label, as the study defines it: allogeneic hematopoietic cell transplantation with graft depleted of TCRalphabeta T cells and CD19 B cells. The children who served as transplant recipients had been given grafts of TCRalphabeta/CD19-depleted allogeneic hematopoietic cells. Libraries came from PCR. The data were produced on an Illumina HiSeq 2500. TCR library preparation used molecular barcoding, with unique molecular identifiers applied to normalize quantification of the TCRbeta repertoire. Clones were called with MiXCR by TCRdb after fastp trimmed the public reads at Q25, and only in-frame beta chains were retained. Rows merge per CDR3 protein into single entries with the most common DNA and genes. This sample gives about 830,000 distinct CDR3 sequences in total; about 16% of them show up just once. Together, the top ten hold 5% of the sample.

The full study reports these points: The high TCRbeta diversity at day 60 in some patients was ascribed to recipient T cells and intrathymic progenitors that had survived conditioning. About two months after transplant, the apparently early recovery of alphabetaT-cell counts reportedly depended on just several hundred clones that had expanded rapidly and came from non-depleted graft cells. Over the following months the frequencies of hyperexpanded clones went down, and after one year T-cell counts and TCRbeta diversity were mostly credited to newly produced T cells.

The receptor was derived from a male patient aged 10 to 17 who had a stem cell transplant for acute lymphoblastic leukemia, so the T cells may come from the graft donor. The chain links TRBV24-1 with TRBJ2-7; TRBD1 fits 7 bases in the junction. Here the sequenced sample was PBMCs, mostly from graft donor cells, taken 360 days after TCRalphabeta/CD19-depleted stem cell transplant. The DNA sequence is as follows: TGTGCCACCAGTCACAGGGGTTCCTACGAGCAGTACTTC. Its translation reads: CATSHRGSYEQYF.